The 31 T cell receptor beta chains below come from one sample, sequenced in a study of a mutant IDH1 vaccine in newly diagnosed glioma. Their cognate antigens are unknown. This table comes from immunoSEQ multiplex PCR, and its TCRdb copy is limited to in-frame clones, with some not included. Here the sample spans fewer than 60,000 clones, roughly two thirds being singletons. This sample's time point: week 47, end of study. Vaccination comprised doses that each held 300 ug of mutant IDH1 20-mer peptide, plus topical imiquimod. The sample here was peripheral blood mononuclear cells (PBMCs), taken from a glioma patient whose treatment included an IDH1 peptide vaccine. These receptors came from a man aged 35 to 55 with glioma. Some clones in this sample may be carry-over from other donors' samples.

V gene TRBV5-1 combines with J gene TRBJ1-4, with TRBD1 matching 7 bases. The CDR3 has 14 residues. Germline lookup yields CDR1 SGHRS and CDR2 YFSETQ. After removal of 3 bases from V and 6 bases from J, the junction contained 5 bases not matched to a gene. The CDR3 loop reads CASSSGTVDEKLFF. In nucleotides, the CDR3 is TGCGCCAGCAGCTCCGGGACAGTTGATGAAAAACTGTTTTTT. The full variable domain, its missing parts supplied by reference TRBV5-1 and TRBJ1-4, is KAGVTQTPRYLIKTRGQQVTLSCSPISGHRSVSWYQQTPGQGLQFLFEYFSETQRNKGNFPGRFSGRQFSNSRSEMNVSTLELGDSALYLCASSSGTVDEKLFFGSGTQLSVL.

The rearrangement joins TRBV7-9 to TRBJ2-7; TRBD2 is a possible D gene (5 bases). V gave up 4 bases and J gave up 3 bases, with 16 bases separating them. The V gene's germline CDR1 is SEHNR and CDR2 FQNEAQ (reference sequence). CDR3 length equals 15 residues. The CDR3 DNA sequence: TGTGCCAGCAGCTCCCCCATGAGGGTGGGCTACGAGCAGTACTTC. Translated: CASSSPMRVGYEQYF.

This chain links TRBV30 with TRBJ2-5, with TRBD1 as a possible D gene (5 bases). The germline gives CDR1 GTSNPN, CDR2 SVGIG (reference sequence). There are 14 residues in the CDR3. Trimming cost V 2 bases and J 4 bases, with 14 bases left between them. CDR3 nucleotide sequence: TGTGCCTGGAGTCCCACAGGTTGGGGAGAGACCCAGTACTTC. It specifies CAWSPTGWGETQYF. The full variable domain, with the rest looked up from reference TRBV30 and TRBJ2-5, is SQTIHQWPATLVQPVGSPLSLECTVEGTSNPNLYWYRQAAGRGLQLLFYSVGIGQISSEVPQNLSASRPQDRQFILSSKKLLLSDSGFYLCAWSPTGWGETQYFGPGTRLLVL.

This clone is termed medium-sized. The genes are TRBV6-1 and TRBJ2-7; possible D gene TRBD2, 6 bases. V gave up 6 bases and J gave up 6 bases, with 18 bases separating them. Germline assignment: CDR1 MNHNS and CDR2 SASEGT. The CDR3 covers 14 residues. The CDR3 protein is CASSPTGEAGEQYF. The DNA of the CDR3 is TGTGCCAGCAGCCCCACTGGGGAGGCGGGCGAGCAGTACTTC.

The chain combines TRBV6-5 with TRBJ1-6, with D possibly matching TRBD1 (6 bases). Trimming shortened V by 8 bases and J by 8 bases, and 16 bases separated the two germline ends. This CDR3 has 14 residues. The germline V gene encodes CDR1 MNHEY and CDR2 SVGAGI. This CDR3 reads CASATGTRYSPLHF. As DNA, the CDR3 is TGTGCCAGCGCTACAGGGACGAGGTATTCACCCCTCCACTTT.

This chain links TRBV5-6 with TRBJ1-6; D is perhaps TRBD1 (6 bases). The CDR3 has 17 amino acids. Per germline, CDR1 SGHDT and CDR2 YYEEEE. V was trimmed by 3 bases and J by 5 bases, leaving 18 bases between them. The CDR3 spells CASSWGSGAYDNSPLHF. Written as DNA, the CDR3 is TGTGCCAGCAGCTGGGGATCGGGGGCGTACGATAATTCACCCCTCCACTTT.

J is TRBJ1-5 and V is TRBV2; possibly TRBD1 for D (5 bases). V was shortened by 2 bases and J by 6 bases, with 17 bases between the two germline ends. The CDR3 consists of 16 residues. Germline CDR1 is SNHLY and CDR2 is FYNNEI. This CDR3 reads CASSEWGGSLRQPQHF. CDR3 sequence (DNA): TGTGCCAGCAGTGAATGGGGGGGTAGTCTCCGTCAGCCCCAGCATTTT.

The genes are TRBV6-6 and TRBJ2-3; D is perhaps TRBD1 (6 bases). CDR1 is MNHNY and CDR2 is SVGAGI in the germline V gene (reference sequence). Between the trimmed V and J ends, which lost 5 bases and 2 bases, there was a span of 14 bases. This CDR3 has 15 residues. The CDR3 here is CASSKTGSYTDTQYF. The DNA of the CDR3 is TGTGCCAGCAGTAAAACAGGGTCCTACACAGATACGCAGTATTTT.

The chain combines TRBV5-1 with TRBJ2-7; the D gene is possibly TRBD1 (6 bases). Germline loops: CDR1 SGHRS, CDR2 YFSETQ. CDR3 length: 14 residues. Trimming removed 7 bases from V and 1 base from J, with 15 bases in between. This CDR3 reads CASADRFGSYEQYF. The CDR3 bases are TGCGCCAGCGCAGACAGGTTTGGGTCCTACGAGCAGTACTTC.

The V and J genes are TRBV29-1 and TRBJ2-1; 10 bases match TRBD1. The CDR3 length is 13 residues. The J segment lost 5 bases and the V segment lost 6 bases, leaving 4 bases of the junction unmatched. Per germline, CDR1 SQVTM and CDR2 ANQGSEA. CDR3 in DNA: TGCAGCGTCGAGGACAGGGGGAACAATGAGCAGTTCTTC. The encoded protein is CSVEDRGNNEQFF.

This clone was detected a few times. The chain employs TRBV15 and TRBJ1-1, with D possibly TRBD1 on 6 matching bases. The V end lost 0 bases, the J end lost 3 bases, and 11 bases lay between the germline ends. The CDR3 runs 15 residues. Germline values: CDR1 LNHNV, CDR2 YYDKDF (reference sequence). The CDR3 DNA follows: TGTGCCACCAGCAGAGAGAACAGGGAAGACACTGAAGCTTTCTTT. It codes for CATSRENREDTEAFF.

Worth noting for this clone: Other DNA sequences from this sample encode an identical CDR3 as well. The V call is TRBV9, the J call TRBJ2-5; TRBD2 is a possible D gene (7 bases). The germline V gene has CDR1 SGDLS and CDR2 YYNGEE. Trimming stripped 0 bases from V and 5 bases from J, with 14 bases between. The CDR3 is made up of 15 amino acids. The CDR3 bases are TGTGCCAGCAGCGTAGGAGGGGGGGCCGGGGAGACCCAGTACTTC. Protein sequence: CASSVGGGAGETQYF.

The genes are TRBV29-1 and TRBJ2-3, with 7 bases lining up with TRBD2. Germline loops: CDR1 SQVTM, CDR2 ANQGSEA. V dropped 6 bases and J dropped 0; count of bases not matched to a gene: 12. There are 16 residues in the CDR3. CDR3 nucleotides: TGCAGCGTGGAGATACTAGCGCCCCTAAGCACAGATACGCAGTATTTT. Translating gives CSVEILAPLSTDTQYF.

The rearrangement links TRBV7-2 to TRBJ1-3; D is unclear. V lost 3 bases and J lost 7, with 10 bases in between. The CDR3 is 13 amino acids. The germline V gene encodes CDR1 SGHTA and CDR2 FQGNSA. CDR3 sequence (DNA): TGTGCCAGCAGCTTGAAGGGTTCGAACACCATATATTTT. This translates into CASSLKGSNTIYF.

Only a few counts were recorded for this clone. Other nucleotide sequences from this sample produce the same CDR3. The chain is built from TRBV6-1 and TRBJ1-2; no firm D call. The CDR3 is made up of 13 amino acids. With 0 bases removed from V and 4 bases from J, the gap between germline ends came to 6 bases. Germline V CDR1 and CDR2: MNHNS, SASEGT. The CDR3 here is CASSEAALYGYTF. Written as DNA, the CDR3 is TGTGCCAGCAGTGAAGCCGCCCTCTATGGCTACACCTTC.

The chain employs TRBV9 and TRBJ1-6; a possible D gene is TRBD1 (6 bases). The germline V gene has CDR1 SGDLS and CDR2 YYNGEE. There are 15 residues in the CDR3. V lost 0 bases and J 5 bases, leaving 9 bases between the germline ends. The CDR3 loop reads CASSVGGHNNSPLHF. The DNA of the CDR3 is TGTGCCAGCAGCGTAGGGGGACACAATAATTCACCCCTCCACTTT.

This chain connects TRBV9 to TRBJ1-2; perhaps TRBD1 as D (6 bases). In germline, CDR1 is SGDLS, CDR2 YYNGEE. The CDR3 is made up of 12 amino acids. The V gene lost 3 bases and the J gene lost 5 bases, with 8 bases spanning the gap. Here the CDR3 reads CASSAQGYGYTF. The CDR3 DNA reads TGTGCCAGCAGCGCACAGGGATATGGCTACACCTTC.

This rearrangement joins TRBV4-1 to TRBJ2-1, with 8 bases aligning to TRBD2. V was pared by 0 bases and J by 6 bases, with 10 bases of the junction left unmatched. The CDR3 is made up of 17 amino acids. CDR1 and CDR2 from the germline V gene are MGHRA and YSYEKL. The CDR3 DNA sequence: TGCGCCAGCAGCCAAGATTACGGCGGGGGGCTTCGCAATGAGCAGTTCTTC. Translation: CASSQDYGGGLRNEQFF.

The chain combines TRBV5-5 with TRBJ2-7, with D uncertain. Germline CDR1 is SGHKS and CDR2 is YYEKEE (reference sequence). V lost 6 bases to trimming and J lost 0 bases, with 7 bases between them. The CDR3 has 12 amino acids. The CDR3 sequence: CASMSSSYEQYF. The DNA of the CDR3 is TGTGCCAGCATGTCCAGCTCCTACGAGCAGTACTTC.

The chain has TRBV5-1 and TRBJ1-4, with a tentative D call TRBD1 (5 bases). The CDR3 covers 14 residues. V dropped 4 bases and J dropped 5 bases, with 12 bases sitting between them. Germline V gives CDR1 SGHRS, CDR2 YFSETQ. The CDR3 here is CASSQAGFNEKLFF. CDR3 nucleotides: TGCGCCAGCAGCCAGGCAGGGTTCAATGAAAAACTGTTTTTT.

This chain joins TRBV9 and TRBJ2-1, with TRBD2 identical over 7 bases. The CDR3 contains 16 residues. Germline-derived CDR1 and CDR2 are SGDLS and YYNGEE. The junction had 9 bases not matched to a gene; V was cut back by 4 bases and J by 2 bases. The CDR3 DNA is TGTGCCAGCAGCCTAAGTAGTGCGGGGGCCTACAATGAGCAGTTCTTC. It yields the protein CASSLSSAGAYNEQFF.

This clone came up once. The chain couples TRBV10-3 to TRBJ2-3; a weak D match, TRBD1 (5 bases). The CDR3 runs 15 residues. Trimming pared 3 bases from V and 0 bases from J, leaving 10 bases between. The germline V gene encodes CDR1 ENHRY and CDR2 SYGVKD. DNA of the CDR3: TGTGCCATCAGTGAAGAGACAGAGAGCACAGATACGCAGTATTTT. Its protein product is CAISEETESTDTQYF.

This clone occurred many times. The J gene is TRBJ1-5, the V gene TRBV6-1, with 7 bases lining up with TRBD1. Germline V gives CDR1 MNHNS, CDR2 SASEGT. V trimming: 7 bases; J trimming: 5 bases; junction bases outside the gene matches: 2. The CDR3 sequence is 12 residues long. The CDR3 coding sequence is TGTGCCAGCAACAGGGGCGATCAGCCCCAGCATTTT. Translated: CASNRGDQPQHF.

The chain's CDR3 is CASSPPLNEQFF. The CDR3 coding sequence is TGTGCCAGCTCACCACCGCTCAATGAGCAGTTCTTC. The V gene is TRBV18, the J gene TRBJ2-1, with no clear D. Germline V lookup: CDR1 KGHSH, CDR2 LQKENI. Trimming shortened V by 0 bases and J by 6 bases, and 3 bases separated the two germline ends. This CDR3 comprises 12 residues.

The chain combines TRBV6-5 with TRBJ1-1; D not resolved. The ends were cut back, 2 bases at V and 7 bases at J, with 14 bases in the middle. Germline assignment: CDR1 MNHEY and CDR2 SVGAGI. CDR3 length: 14 amino acids. CDR3 in amino acids: CASSYIPGLGEAFF. In nucleotides, the CDR3 is TGTGCCAGCAGTTACATTCCGGGTTTGGGTGAAGCTTTCTTT.

This clone was counted a few times. This rearrangement joins TRBV4-2 to TRBJ1-1, with 8 nucleotides matching TRBD1. Trimming took 4 bases from V and 3 from J; bases not matched to a gene: 4. CDR3 length equals 14 residues. Looked up from germline, CDR1 is LGHNA and CDR2 is YNFKEQ. As DNA, the CDR3 is TGTGCCAGCAGCCCCGGGACAGGCCACACTGAAGCTTTCTTT. Amino acid sequence: CASSPGTGHTEAFF.

The chain recombines TRBV30 with TRBJ1-4; D is ambiguous. This CDR3 contains 14 residues. Germline V CDR1 and CDR2: GTSNPN, SVGIG (reference sequence). The germline V and J ends were trimmed by 1 base and 7 bases, with 13 bases remaining between them. The DNA of the CDR3 is TGTGCCTGGAGTGGGGTTCGGGGAACTGAAAAACTGTTTTTT. This codes for CAWSGVRGTEKLFF.

The V gene is TRBV19, the J gene TRBJ1-5, with unresolved D. V was shortened by 4 bases and J by 4 bases, with 17 bases between the two germline ends. There are 16 residues in the CDR3. The germline V gene encodes CDR1 LNHDA and CDR2 SQIVND (reference sequence). DNA of the CDR3: TGTGCCAGTAGTACCCTTGGCGGGCGGCGGAATCAGCCCCAGCATTTT. Amino acids: CASSTLGGRRNQPQHF.

The CDR3 coding sequence is TGTGCCAGCAGCTCGGACAGACAAGAGACCCAGTACTTC. Translated, it gives CASSSDRQETQYF. The rearrangement uses TRBV5-8 and TRBJ2-5; the D gene is possibly TRBD1 (6 bases). The CDR3 spans 13 residues. The germline gives CDR1 SGHTS, CDR2 YDEGEE. V lost 3 bases to trimming and J lost 2 bases, with 8 bases between them.

This rearrangement joins TRBV7-9 to TRBJ2-5; D perhaps matches TRBD1 (5 bases). Trimming removed 5 bases from V and 4 bases from J, with 14 bases in between. CDR1 SEHNR and CDR2 FQNEAQ come from the germline V gene (reference sequence). The CDR3 is 14 amino acids. This chain's CDR3 is CASSQTSGLETQYF. Here the CDR3 DNA reads TGTGCCAGCAGCCAAACCTCAGGGTTAGAGACCCAGTACTTC.

V and J are TRBV27 and TRBJ2-7; D is possibly TRBD2 (5 bases). There are 12 residues in the CDR3. Germline CDR1 is MNHEY and CDR2 is SMNVEV (reference sequence). The germline V and J ends were trimmed by 6 bases and 3 bases, with 9 bases remaining between them. The CDR3 region has the DNA TGTGCCAGCAGGAGGGTGGGCTACGAGCAGTACTTC. Translated: CASRRVGYEQYF.